This T cell receptor beta chain was sequenced in a study of CD8 T cells in Susac syndrome. RNA was extracted with the RNeasy kit, and a quantity of about 0.45 to 1 ug was reverse transcribed using random hexamers. TCRdb fed the immunoSEQ multiplex PCR reads into MiXCR, producing one record per CDR3 protein. The sample has roughly 140,000 distinct CDR3 sequences; around 95% are singletons. Germline V lookup: CDR1 SGHRS, CDR2 YFSETQ. The CDR3 runs 12 residues. Trimming shortened V by 4 bases and J by 10 bases, and 14 bases separated the two germline ends. Included as multiple sclerosis controls were treatment-naive patients who had stable or active relapsing-remitting disease.

The material sequenced was CD8+ T cells from PBMCs. The TCR comes from a human donor with multiple sclerosis. V gene TRBV5-1 combines with J gene TRBJ1-2; no definite D call. CDR3 nucleotides: TGCGCCAGCAGCCTTAGGCGACAAGACTACACCTTC. Protein: CASSLRRQDYTF.